The 8 T cell receptor beta chains below were found in one sample sequenced in a study of T cell responses to AZD1222 COVID-19 vaccine. Data came from immunoSEQ multiplex PCR; TCRdb stores just in-frame clones and leaves some out. This sample carries about 110,000 clones, around 90% of them seen once, and the ten largest clones take roughly 3%. This sample comprised peripheral blood, obtained on day 0 of MenACWY control vaccination. The receptors were sampled from an adult in good health.

The gene calls are TRBV9 and TRBJ2-1; 11 bases are shared with TRBD2. The J segment lost 7 bases and the V segment lost 3 bases, leaving 9 bases of the junction unmatched. Germline assignment: CDR1 SGDLS and CDR2 YYNGEE. This CDR3 is built from 16 residues. CDR3 amino acids: CASSAPGLADHNEQFF. CDR3 sequence (DNA): TGTGCCAGCAGCGCCCCGGGACTAGCGGACCATAATGAGCAGTTCTTC.

The chain employs TRBV6-5 and TRBJ1-2; unclear D gene. Trimming removed 6 bases from V and 0 bases from J, with 14 bases in between. In germline, CDR1 is MNHEY, CDR2 SVGAGI. The CDR3 spans 15 residues. The CDR3 bases are TGTGCCAGCAGCGGAACTACAGCCCCTAACTATGGCTACACCTTC. It is translated as CASSGTTAPNYGYTF.

This clone is a singleton in its sample. V is TRBV6-5 and J is TRBJ2-4; D is possibly TRBD2 (5 bases). The V and J ends lost 5 bases and 2 bases respectively, with 13 bases between them. The CDR3 sequence is 15 residues long. Germline V CDR1 and CDR2: MNHEY, SVGAGI. This chain's CDR3 is CASSTHRETKNIQYF. DNA for the CDR3: TGTGCCAGCAGTACCCACCGGGAAACCAAAAACATTCAGTACTTC.

CDR3 DNA: TGCGCCAGCAGCCAAGATTTTAACAGGGCGAGCAATCAGCCCCAGCATTTT. This encodes CASSQDFNRASNQPQHF. This chain links TRBV4-1 with TRBJ1-5; D may be TRBD1 (6 bases). This CDR3 has 17 residues. Trimming removed 0 bases at V and 1 base at J, with 13 bases between. The germline gives CDR1 MGHRA, CDR2 YSYEKL.

The chain employs TRBV5-4 and TRBJ1-4; D is unclear. Germline CDR1 SGHNT, CDR2 YYREEE (reference sequence). Trimming took 1 base from V and 5 from J, leaving 3 bases between them. CDR3 length: 12 amino acids. The CDR3 nucleotides are TGTGCCAGCAGCTTGAAGAATGAAAAACTGTTTTTT. This codes for CASSLKNEKLFF.

CDR3 amino acids: CASSSREGGPYEQYF. The CDR3 DNA reads TGTGCCAGCAGCTCTCGGGAAGGGGGTCCCTACGAGCAGTACTTC. The rearrangement links TRBV11-1 to TRBJ2-7; maybe TRBD1 (6 bases). Between the trimmed V and J ends, which lost 4 bases and 2 bases, there was a span of 15 bases. The CDR3 extends over 15 amino acids. CDR1 SGHAT and CDR2 FQDESV come from the germline V gene (reference sequence). The whole variable domain, filled in from reference TRBV11-1 and TRBJ2-7, reads EAEVAQSPRYKITEKSQAVAFWCDPISGHATLYWYRQILGQGPELLVQFQDESVVDDSQLPKDRFSAERLKGVDSTLKIQPAELGDSAMYLCASSSREGGPYEQYFGPGTRLTVT.

The V and J genes are TRBV11-2 and TRBJ1-1; D is unresolved. The CDR3 loop spans 13 amino acids. Per germline, CDR1 SGHAT and CDR2 FQNNGV. V was shortened by 2 bases and J by 11 bases, with 15 bases between the two germline ends. CDR3 residues: CASSLRTEVEAFF. The CDR3, as DNA: TGTGCCAGCAGCTTAAGGACGGAAGTAGAGGCTTTCTTT.

The chain joins TRBV30 to TRBJ2-7, with 7 bases identical to TRBD1. Germline CDR1 is GTSNPN and CDR2 is SVGIG (reference sequence). This CDR3 region has 12 residues. V was clipped by 3 bases and J by 1 base; unmatched bases: 0. CDR3 sequence: CAWRQGSYEQYF. CDR3 bases: TGTGCCTGGAGACAGGGGTCCTACGAGCAGTACTTC.